These 23 T cell receptor beta chains share one sample of origin, sequenced in a study of regulatory T cells in long-lasting Graves disease. Library construction for TCR beta used iRepertoire HTBI primers and Arm-PCR of CDR3 regions. TCRdb re-derived calls from the multiplex PCR reads in MiXCR, one entry per CDR3 protein. The sample lists about 430,000 distinct CDR3 sequences, approximately 15% occurring once. The time point was: newly diagnosed GD, antithyroid drugs for less than 3 months. Isolated PBMC RNA provided the starting material for the TCR library. These records were also assigned to another study, of T cells in Graves' hyperthyroidism and ophthalmopathy.

This specimen was peripheral blood mononuclear cells (PBMCs), taken at new diagnosis, from a patient treated with antithyroid drugs. The source is a woman between 35 and 50 years old with Graves disease.

A word on this clonotype: This may arise from a read error, as a much more abundant clone is one base away. The rearrangement uses TRBV3-1 and TRBJ1-1; TRBD1 matches 8 bases. The germline gives CDR1 LGHDT, CDR2 YNNKEL (reference sequence). After removal of 7 bases from V and 7 bases from J, the junction contained 8 bases not matched to a gene. This CDR3 has 13 amino acids. In nucleotides, the CDR3 is TGTGCCAGCATCCGGGACAGGACCTATGAAGCTTTCTTT. Translated: CASIRDRTYEAFF.

The table lists this clonotype with a few counts. This chain links TRBV6-2 or TRBV6-3 with TRBJ1-5, with 11 nucleotides matching TRBD1. The ends lost 6 bases at V and 4 bases at J; junction bases unmatched: 8. This CDR3 has 16 residues. The germline V gene encodes CDR1 MNHEY and CDR2 SVGEGT. The CDR3 loop reads CASRALGQGGNQPQHF. The CDR3 nucleotides read TGTGCCAGCAGAGCGCTGGGACAGGGGGGAAATCAGCCCCAGCATTTT.

The chain has TRBV19 and TRBJ2-1, with D possibly matching TRBD2 (5 bases). Between the trimmed V and J ends, which lost 1 base and 3 bases, there was a span of 19 bases. Looked up from germline, CDR1 is LNHDA and CDR2 is SQIVND (reference sequence). The CDR3 totals 18 residues. This CDR3 reads CASSIAETLGVGYNEQFF. The CDR3 DNA sequence: TGTGCCAGTAGTATAGCCGAGACCCTCGGGGTTGGCTACAATGAGCAGTTCTTC. The full variable domain, in which reference TRBV19 and TRBJ2-1 provide the parts outside the CDR3, is DGGITQSPKYLFRKEGQNVTLSCEQNLNHDAMYWYRQDPGQGLRLIYYSQIVNDFQKGDIAEGYSVSREKKESFPLTVTSAQKNPTAFYLCASSIAETLGVGYNEQFFGPGTRLTVL.

Many counts were recorded for this clonotype. The chain has TRBV10-3 and TRBJ2-3; the match to TRBD2 covers 8 bases. The CDR3 has 14 amino acids. Trimming took 4 bases from V and 3 from J; bases not matched to a gene: 3. Germline assignment: CDR1 ENHRY and CDR2 SYGVKD. CDR3 bases: TGTGCCATCAGTGGGACTAGCCGGACAGATACGCAGTATTTT. Translating it yields CAISGTSRTDTQYF.

In this sample, this clonotype turned up many times. J is TRBJ2-7 and V is TRBV10-3; D is uncertain. CDR3 size: 13 residues. Trimming left V 0 bases short and J 3 bases short, with 6 bases between. CDR1 ENHRY and CDR2 SYGVKD come from the germline V gene. CDR3 DNA sequence: TGTGCCATCAGTGAGTCACCAGGCTACGAGCAGTACTTC. It codes for CAISESPGYEQYF.

In its sample, this clonotype was seen a few times. The junction departs from the called germline gene at one end, perhaps through a read error. The chain links TRBV4-1 to TRBJ2-5, with D possibly matching TRBD2 (5 bases). The germline V gene encodes CDR1 MGHRA and CDR2 YSYEKL. There are 14 residues in the CDR3. CDR3 sequence: CASSQIGQRSVGLF. For the CDR3, the DNA is TGCGCCAGCAGCCAAATCGGCCAGCGGTCGGTGGGGTTGTTC.

At least ten counts were recorded for this clonotype. The rearrangement joins TRBV19 to TRBJ1-5, with no clear D. CDR1 and CDR2 from the germline V gene are LNHDA and SQIVND (reference sequence). V lost 5 bases, J lost 1 base, and 9 bases lay in between. The CDR3 extends over 14 amino acids. For the CDR3, the DNA is TGTGCCAGTAGTGTACAGTCGAGCAATCAGCCCCAGCATTTT. Its translation is CASSVQSSNQPQHF.

This rearrangement joins TRBV5-1 to TRBJ1-3; no firm D call. V lost 3 bases and J lost 8, with 9 bases in between. From germline, CDR1 is SGHRS and CDR2 YFSETQ. This CDR3 has 12 residues. CDR3 region: CASSSRPDTIYF. The CDR3 bases are TGCGCCAGCAGCTCCCGACCGGACACCATATATTTT.

This clonotype has only a few counts. The gene calls are TRBV4-2 and TRBJ1-4; D uncertain. V was cut by 2 bases and J by 0 bases, with 10 bases left in between. Looked up from germline, CDR1 is LGHNA and CDR2 is YNFKEQ. The CDR3 is 16 amino acids. CDR3 in DNA: TGTGCCAGCAGCCAATCCGGACGGCCAACTAATGAAAAACTGTTTTTT. This encodes CASSQSGRPTNEKLFF.

This clonotype came up many times. This chain uses TRBV19 with TRBJ2-2, with 7 bases identical to TRBD2. This CDR3 is built from 17 residues. Germline assignment: CDR1 LNHDA and CDR2 SQIVND (reference sequence). With V trimmed by 3 bases and J by 7 bases, 14 bases remained unmatched. CDR3 DNA sequence: TGTGCCAGTAGTATTGTGGGGGGACTAAAGGGCGGCGGGGAGCTGTTTTTT. It codes for CASSIVGGLKGGGELFF.

The chain employs TRBV13 and TRBJ2-1, with 9 bases fitting TRBD2. The CDR3 loop spans 15 amino acids. J was trimmed by 8 bases and V by 2 bases; bases with no gene match: 7. Per germline, CDR1 PRHDT and CDR2 FYEKMQ (reference sequence). This chain's CDR3 is CASSLYSGSSDEQFF. CDR3 DNA: TGTGCCAGCAGCTTATATAGCGGGAGTTCGGATGAGCAGTTCTTC.

This clonotype was seen repeatedly, ten times or more. The CDR3 DNA reads as TGTGCCAGCAGCGGCACTCACTTAATTAGCGGAGTCTCCTACGAGCAGTACTTC. It encodes CASSGTHLISGVSYEQYF. The genes are TRBV11-3 and TRBJ2-7, with D perhaps matching TRBD2 (6 bases). The CDR3 totals 18 residues. V lost 5 bases and J 0 bases, leaving 23 bases between the germline ends. Germline CDR1 is SGHNT and CDR2 is YENEEA.

This clonotype came up many times. The genes are TRBV28 and TRBJ2-7; 10 bases agree with TRBD2. CDR1 is MDHEN, CDR2 SYDVKM, per germline. The CDR3 consists of 16 residues. The V and J ends lost 4 bases and 4 bases, in that order; junction bases with no gene match: 10. CDR3: CASSWASGSTRYEQYF. CDR3 sequence (DNA): TGTGCCAGCAGTTGGGCTAGCGGGAGCACAAGGTACGAGCAGTACTTC.

This clonotype was detected only a few times. This chain joins TRBV25-1 and TRBJ1-1, with TRBD1 matching over 7 bases. The V segment lost 0 bases and the J segment 0 bases; nucleotides outside the gene matches: 7. The CDR3 covers 17 residues. Germline-derived CDR1 and CDR2 are MGHDK and SYGVNS. CDR3: CASSEYDREGVNTEAFF. Written as DNA, the CDR3 is TGTGCCAGCAGTGAATATGACAGGGAAGGTGTGAACACTGAAGCTTTCTTT. The full variable domain, its missing parts supplied by reference TRBV25-1 and TRBJ1-1, is EADIYQTPRYLVIGTGKKITLECSQTMGHDKMYWYQQDPGMELHLIHYSYGVNSTEKGDLSSESTVSRIRTEHFPLTLESARPSHTSQYLCASSEYDREGVNTEAFFGQGTRLTVV.

This rearrangement joins TRBV19 to TRBJ2-3; D possibly matches TRBD1 or TRBD2 (5 bases each). CDR3 length: 16 residues. Per the germline V gene, CDR1 is LNHDA and CDR2 is SQIVND (reference sequence). V was pared by 6 bases and J by 3 bases, with 19 bases between. The DNA of the CDR3 is TGTGCCAGTAGCTACACTAAAGAGGGGATGACAGATACGCAGTATTTT. It specifies CASSYTKEGMTDTQYF.

In this sample, this clonotype turned up many times. This sequence joins TRBV12-3 or TRBV12-4 and TRBJ1-5, with D tentatively TRBD1 (5 bases). This CDR3 contains 13 residues. The germline V and J ends were trimmed by 6 bases and 3 bases, with 9 bases remaining between them. CDR3 coding DNA: TGTGCCAGCAGCTTGGGGGTCAATCAGCCCCAGCATTTT. It yields the protein CASSLGVNQPQHF.

This clonotype was seen ten or more times. The V call is TRBV11-3, the J call TRBJ2-5; 12 bases are shared with TRBD2. V trimming: 2 bases; J trimming: 5 bases; junction bases outside the gene matches: 3. The CDR3 totals 15 residues. In germline, CDR1 is SGHNT, CDR2 YENEEA. CDR3 sequence reads: CASSLTGLAGETQYF. CDR3 in DNA: TGTGCCAGCAGCTTAACGGGACTAGCGGGCGAGACCCAGTACTTC.

This clonotype was picked up a small number of times. This chain connects TRBV7-9 to TRBJ1-2, with a weak D call TRBD1 (5 bases). CDR3 size: 15 residues. V lost 2 bases, J lost 2 bases, and 12 bases lay in between. The V gene's germline CDR1 is SEHNR and CDR2 FQNEAQ (reference sequence). The CDR3 protein is CASSLNTGANYGYTF. The CDR3 region has the DNA TGTGCCAGCAGCTTAAATACAGGAGCAAACTATGGCTACACCTTC.

This clonotype was detected many times. The V call is TRBV28, the J call TRBJ2-7; 13 bases match TRBD2. Germline lookup yields CDR1 MDHEN and CDR2 SYDVKM. The CDR3 has 16 amino acids. Trimming took 5 bases from V and 5 from J; bases not matched to a gene: 9. The CDR3 sequence is CASSLGLAGVLHEQYF. The CDR3, as DNA: TGTGCCAGCAGTCTAGGACTAGCGGGAGTCCTTCACGAGCAGTACTTC.

This clonotype was counted at least ten times. The CDR3 nucleotides read TGTGCCAGCAGCTTGGGGGAGCGGTACGAGCAGTACTTC. Protein: CASSLGERYEQYF. The chain recombines TRBV7-2 with TRBJ2-7; D assignment may be TRBD1 or TRBD2 (5 bases each). V was pared by 3 bases and J by 4 bases, with 10 bases between. CDR3 length equals 13 residues. CDR1 is SGHTA, CDR2 FQGNSA, per germline.

The chain combines TRBV2 with TRBJ2-5, with a weak D call TRBD1 (5 bases). The CDR3 loop spans 12 amino acids. Germline V gives CDR1 SNHLY, CDR2 FYNNEI. The germline V and J ends were trimmed by 3 bases and 4 bases, with 6 bases remaining between them. The CDR3 protein is CASSDRAETQYF. The CDR3 DNA sequence: TGTGCCAGCAGTGACAGGGCAGAGACCCAGTACTTC.

The chain has TRBV6-1 and TRBJ2-7; TRBD2 agrees at 11 bases. The J segment lost 7 bases and the V segment lost 8 bases, leaving 13 bases of the junction unmatched. This CDR3 is built from 15 residues. Germline V gives CDR1 MNHNS, CDR2 SASEGT. CDR3 sequence: CASGGTSGSRGEQYF. The CDR3, as DNA: TGTGCCAGCGGGGGCACTAGCGGGAGCCGTGGTGAGCAGTACTTC.

This clonotype was counted ten times or more. The V gene is TRBV12-3 or TRBV12-4, the J gene TRBJ2-4; 7 bases match TRBD1. The CDR3 is 16 amino acids. Trimming at V came to 6 bases and at J to 1 base, leaving 9 bases not matched to a gene. CDR3 in amino acids: CASSSRQGHAKNIQYF. DNA for the CDR3: TGTGCCAGCAGCTCTAGACAGGGACATGCCAAAAACATTCAGTACTTC.